One and the same sample provided the 22 T cell receptor beta chains below, sequenced in a study of blood T cells in healthy people across ages (dated by TCRdb to the mid-2010s). The library was built by means of 5' RACE. The instrument given in TCRdb is Illumina HiSeq 2500. The second PCR ran for about 6 to 12 cycles and used a J-beta primer mix along with a sample-barcoded 5' primer. The public reads were run again by TCRdb, first through fastp at Q25 and then through MiXCR, and only productive beta chains were kept. CDR3 protein sequences are deduplicated, and each keeps its most common genes and DNA. The sample yields over 1,200,000 distinct CDR3 sequences; approximately 59% were counted once. The top ten clones comprise about 6.3% of the sample. Input material: blood. The receptors come from a man younger than 35 in good health.

V gene TRBV7-8 combines with J gene TRBJ2-1; D perhaps matches TRBD2 (6 bases). Trimming left V 3 bases short and J 0 bases short, with 15 bases between. The germline V gene encodes CDR1 SGHVS and CDR2 FQNEAQ. This CDR3 has 17 amino acids. For the CDR3, the DNA is TGTGCCAGCAGCTTCCAAGGACTACCCAACTCCTACAATGAGCAGTTCTTC. Translation gives CASSFQGLPNSYNEQFF. Based on the CDR3 plus reference TRBV7-8 and TRBJ2-1, the full variable domain is GAGVSQSPRYKVAKRGQDVALRCDPISGHVSLFWYQQALGQGPEFLTYFQNEAQLDKSGLPSDRFFAERPEGSVSTLKIQRTQQEDSAVYLCASSFQGLPNSYNEQFFGPGTRLTVL.

The V gene is TRBV7-8, the J gene TRBJ2-5, with TRBD1 matching over 12 bases. V dropped 5 bases and J dropped 9; count of bases not matched to a gene: 10. In germline, CDR1 is SGHVS, CDR2 FQNEAQ. The CDR3 consists of 15 residues. CDR3 residues: CASSPRDRGRWSQYF. The DNA for the CDR3 is TGTGCCAGCAGCCCCCGGGACAGGGGGCGATGGTCCCAGTACTTC.

This clonotype was picked up a small number of times. The chain uses TRBV2 and TRBJ2-1; TRBD2 is a possible D gene (5 bases). Germline V gene sequence: CDR1 SNHLY, CDR2 FYNNEI. The CDR3 covers 15 residues. Trimming left V 1 base short and J 0 bases short, with 7 bases between. The DNA for the CDR3 is TGTGCCAGCAGTGAAGGGGAGAGCTCCTACAATGAGCAGTTCTTC. It yields the protein CASSEGESSYNEQFF.

This clonotype was seen only a few times. The chain has TRBV20-1 and TRBJ2-7, with 9 nucleotides matching TRBD2. Germline-derived CDR1 and CDR2 are DFQATT and SNEGSKA (reference sequence). The junction had 5 bases not matched to a gene; V was cut back by 3 bases and J by 2 bases. The CDR3 covers 14 residues. The CDR3 DNA follows: TGCAGTGCTAGGGATGCGGGAGGGACCTACGAGCAGTACTTC. Translated: CSARDAGGTYEQYF.

This sequence joins TRBV4-3 and TRBJ2-5; 8 bases line up with TRBD2. V dropped 1 base and J dropped 0; count of bases not matched to a gene: 4. This CDR3 is 16 amino acids long. In germline, CDR1 is LGHNA, CDR2 YSLEER. The CDR3 DNA sequence: TGCGCCAGCAGCCAAGCCCCAGCGGGGGACCAAGAGACCCAGTACTTC. It yields the protein CASSQAPAGDQETQYF.

This clonotype was picked up a small number of times. This chain links TRBV29-1 with TRBJ2-3, with TRBD2 as a possible D gene (7 bases). V lost 5 bases and J lost 3, with 15 bases in between. Germline CDR1 reads SQVTM; CDR2 reads ANQGSEA. The length of the CDR3 is 14 residues. The CDR3 region has the DNA TGCAGCGTTCCGGGGGCTAGCGGAACAGATACGCAGTATTTT. Translation: CSVPGASGTDTQYF.

V gene TRBV4-1 combines with J gene TRBJ2-1, with 10 bases identical to TRBD1. From germline, CDR1 is MGHRA and CDR2 YSYEKL. The CDR3 runs 14 residues. V dropped 3 bases and J dropped 9; count of bases not matched to a gene: 5. The CDR3 DNA reads as TGCGCCAGCAGCCACCCGACAGGGGGCCCTGAGCAGTTCTTC. Its protein is CASSHPTGGPEQFF.

The chain is built from TRBV6-2 or TRBV6-3 and TRBJ2-4, with D perhaps TRBD1 (6 bases). Trimming shortened V by 10 bases and J by 2 bases, and 15 bases separated the two germline ends. Germline V gene sequence: CDR1 MNHEY, CDR2 SVGEGT. The CDR3 runs to 14 residues. The CDR3 is CAIQDSLTKNIQYF. CDR3 sequence (DNA): TGTGCCATACAGGACAGCCTGACCAAAAACATTCAGTACTTC.

This chain links TRBV20-1 with TRBJ2-3, with 9 bases that match TRBD1. This CDR3 has 13 residues. The V gene's germline CDR1 is DFQATT and CDR2 SNEGSKA (reference sequence). The ends lost 2 bases at V and 6 bases at J; junction bases unmatched: 3. In DNA form, the CDR3 reads TGCAGTGCTAGAAGGGGGACAGGGGATACGCAGTATTTT. It translates to CSARRGTGDTQYF.

The rearrangement joins TRBV27 to TRBJ2-1; D is possibly TRBD1 or TRBD2 (5 bases each). V shed 3 bases and J shed 8 bases, with 17 bases lying between them. Germline assignment: CDR1 MNHEY and CDR2 SMNVEV (reference sequence). CDR3 length equals 15 residues. The CDR3 sequence: CASSFRGPSGHEQFF. Written as DNA, the CDR3 is TGTGCCAGCAGTTTTCGGGGCCCCTCCGGCCATGAGCAGTTCTTC.

The V call is TRBV10-3, the J call TRBJ2-1; TRBD1 or TRBD2 may be the D gene (5 bases each). The length of the CDR3 is 14 residues. CDR1 is ENHRY and CDR2 is SYGVKD in the germline V gene. Trimming stripped 11 bases from V and 12 bases from J, with 26 bases between. CDR3 sequence: CAAGAVGVRSGQFF. For the CDR3, the DNA is TGTGCCGCCGGGGCAGTTGGGGTCCGGAGTGGGCAGTTCTTC.

The chain carries TRBV29-1 and TRBJ2-5; 7 bases match TRBD1. The V segment lost 5 bases and the J segment 4 bases; nucleotides outside the gene matches: 7. The CDR3 covers 13 residues. Germline loops: CDR1 SQVTM, CDR2 ANQGSEA. The CDR3 spells CSVYRGIRETQYF. CDR3 in DNA: TGCAGCGTTTACAGGGGAATACGAGAGACCCAGTACTTC.

The rearrangement links TRBV5-8 to TRBJ2-7; 11 nucleotides agree with TRBD1. The last part of the DNA fits TRBJ2-5 better; the J call may be wrong. Looked up from germline, CDR1 is SGHTS and CDR2 is YDEGEE. This CDR3 is built from 17 residues. CDR3 region: CASSLAWGTGGKETQYF. In nucleotides, the CDR3 is TGTGCCAGCAGCTTGGCGTGGGGGACAGGGGGAAAAGAGACCCAGTACTTC.

This clonotype was seen only once. The chain couples TRBV27 to TRBJ1-5; D not certain. Germline V CDR1 and CDR2: MNHEY, SMNVEV (reference sequence). V lost 5 bases to trimming and J lost 0 bases, with 20 bases between them. The CDR3 length is 18 residues. CDR3 loop: CASSPGSALSHSNQPQHF. The CDR3 DNA reads TGTGCCAGCAGTCCCGGTAGCGCGCTCTCTCATAGCAATCAGCCCCAGCATTTT.

The chain uses TRBV29-1 and TRBJ2-3; D not certain. V gave up 7 bases and J gave up 8 bases, with 19 bases separating them. CDR3 length: 13 residues. Looked up from germline, CDR1 is SQVTM and CDR2 is ANQGSEA. The CDR3 region is CSAKDAGKGTQYF. CDR3 sequence (DNA): TGCAGCGCCAAAGATGCTGGGAAGGGTACGCAGTATTTT.

This chain joins TRBV7-9 and TRBJ1-1; the D is unclear. V was pared by 5 bases and J by 0 bases, with 25 bases between. The CDR3 runs to 19 residues. The V gene's germline CDR1 is SEHNR and CDR2 FQNEAQ (reference sequence). The CDR3 region has the DNA TGTGCCAGCAGCCCCTCTATTGGACGTACAGCGGCGGTGAACACTGAAGCTTTCTTT. Translated: CASSPSIGRTAAVNTEAFF.

The genes are TRBV4-3 and TRBJ1-1; D remains unclear. Germline V lookup: CDR1 LGHNA, CDR2 YSLEER. V was shortened by 0 bases and J by 2 bases, with 22 bases between the two germline ends. The CDR3 contains 19 residues. This CDR3 reads CASSQELGKFRPTNTEAFF. CDR3 nucleotide sequence: TGCGCCAGCAGCCAAGAATTGGGCAAATTTCGACCAACTAACACTGAAGCTTTCTTT.

This clonotype was seen a few times. V and J are TRBV4-3 and TRBJ2-7; 7 nucleotides line up with TRBD1. Germline trimming cut 0 bases from V and 4 bases from J; bases unmatched to any gene: 6. Germline V gene data show CDR1 as LGHNA and CDR2 as YSLEER. The CDR3 contains 15 residues. In DNA form, the CDR3 reads TGCGCCAGCAGCCAAGATATGCCGGGACAGTACGAGCAGTACTTC. Encoded protein: CASSQDMPGQYEQYF.

The chain uses TRBV27 and TRBJ1-2, with D uncertain. The CDR3 loop spans 14 amino acids. The germline V and J ends were trimmed by 3 bases and 8 bases, with 16 bases remaining between them. Germline CDR1 MNHEY, CDR2 SMNVEV (reference sequence). In DNA, the CDR3 is TGTGCCAGCAGTTTTCACGGACTGGCCAGGGGCTACACCTTC. This sequence encodes CASSFHGLARGYTF.

The CDR3 DNA follows: TGTGCCACCAGTGATTCGGACAGTCCCTCCAATGAGCAGTTCTTC. Translation gives CATSDSDSPSNEQFF. The chain uses TRBV24-1 and TRBJ2-1; TRBD1 might be the D (6 bases). With 2 bases removed from V and 6 bases from J, the gap between germline ends came to 13 bases. The CDR3 runs 15 residues. Germline-derived CDR1 and CDR2 are KGHDR and SFDVKD.

This clonotype was seen a handful of times. The gene calls are TRBV29-1 and TRBJ2-3; 12 nucleotides line up with TRBD1. Trimming cost V 0 bases and J 5 bases; bases outside gene matches: 6. Germline V gives CDR1 SQVTM, CDR2 ANQGSEA. The length of the CDR3 is 16 residues. CDR3 loop: CSVEEGDRGRGDTQYF. The CDR3 DNA reads TGCAGCGTTGAAGAAGGGGACAGGGGGCGAGGAGATACGCAGTATTTT.

This clonotype was seen only a few times. The V call is TRBV20-1, the J call TRBJ2-3, with TRBD1 identical over 8 bases. The CDR3 has 14 residues. Germline CDR1 and CDR2: DFQATT and SNEGSKA (reference sequence). Trimming cost V 0 bases and J 7 bases; bases outside gene matches: 6. The CDR3 protein is CSARDPGGVYTQYF. The CDR3 DNA is TGCAGTGCTAGAGATCCAGGGGGCGTATATACGCAGTATTTT.